This T cell receptor (beta chain) was recorded in a study of blood T cell repertoires in COVID-19. Background on the study: Collection of acute and convalescent COVID-19 samples took place in the United States, Italy and Spain. The analysed material was cDNA or gDNA that came from T cells, B-cell-depleted T cells, or PBMCs.

The CDR3 has 15 amino acids. Trimming at V came to 0 bases and at J to 7 bases, leaving 5 bases not matched to a gene. CDR1 and CDR2 from the germline V gene are SGHRS and YFSETQ. This clone was picked up one time. The authors' processing: Quantification of nucleated cells was approximated via reference gene primer amplification. TCRdb's table, derived via immunoSEQ multiplex PCR, lists solely in-frame clones and lacks some. Clone size and the V and J calls come from that table; the DNA yielded D and trimming. The table has over 450,000 clones, around nine tenths seen once. This chain connects TRBV5-1 to TRBJ2-1, with 9 bases that match TRBD2. The clonotype comes from a woman between 50 and 59 years old with COVID-19, enrolled during active disease. The material sequenced was peripheral blood. CDR3 DNA sequence: TGCGCCAGCAGCTTGGGCGGGGGGGACTGGAATGAGCAGTTCTTC. It yields the protein CASSLGGGDWNEQFF.